One sample yielded the 28 T cell receptor beta chains listed below, sequenced in a study of cytomegalovirus exposure and HLA in healthy donors. A multiplex PCR was run with 60 Vbeta primers and 13 Jbeta primers. Clones were read by immunoSEQ multiplex PCR, and TCRdb kept only the in-frame ones, dropping some. The table has 90,000 to 150,000 clones, 78% seen once; the top ten hold 3% to 4%. The specimen sequenced was PBMCs. The origin of the receptors is a young woman in good health and CMV-seropositive.

Details on this clone: The germline gene is not matched at one end of the junction; a read error may be the cause. The gene calls are TRBV27 and TRBJ1-6; D gene ambiguous. The CDR3 is 15 amino acids. CDR1 and CDR2 from the germline V gene are MNHEY and SMNVEV (reference sequence). DNA of the CDR3: TGTGCCAGCAGTTTTCAGTGGCTAGCTAATTCACCCCTCCGCTTT. Translating it yields CASSFQWLANSPLRF.

As regards this clone: Other DNA sequences from this sample encode an identical CDR3 as well. This chain links TRBV27 with TRBJ2-7, with TRBD2 identical over 7 bases. The CDR3 loop spans 11 amino acids. The ends lost 6 bases at V and 5 bases at J; junction bases unmatched: 1. Germline V gives CDR1 MNHEY, CDR2 SMNVEV (reference sequence). The CDR3 bases are TGTGCCAGCAGCGGGGGGAACGAGCAGTACTTC. This translates into CASSGGNEQYF.

This rearrangement joins TRBV4-3 to TRBJ2-3; TRBD2 matches at 8 bases. The germline V gene has CDR1 LGHNA and CDR2 YSLEER. V trimming: 2 bases; J trimming: 0 bases; junction bases outside the gene matches: 7. The CDR3 has 17 amino acids. The DNA of the CDR3 is TGCGCCAGCAGCCAACACCCCGGGGGGGCTAGCACAGATACGCAGTATTTT. Translating it yields CASSQHPGGASTDTQYF.

V usage is TRBV14 and J usage is TRBJ2-1, with D perhaps TRBD2 (6 bases). Looked up from germline, CDR1 is SGHDN and CDR2 is FVKESK. CDR3 length: 16 amino acids. Trimming stripped 4 bases from V and 7 bases from J, with 20 bases between. CDR3 amino acids: CASSPPGLQPINEQFF. The DNA for the CDR3 is TGTGCCAGCAGCCCACCGGGACTCCAACCTATTAATGAGCAGTTCTTC.

CDR3 residues: CSVIGQEANYGYTF. CDR3 DNA sequence: TGCAGCGTTATCGGACAGGAAGCTAACTATGGCTACACCTTC. The V gene is TRBV29-1, the J gene TRBJ1-2; 7 nucleotides match TRBD1. The CDR3 totals 14 residues. Germline trimming cut 5 bases from V and 0 bases from J; bases unmatched to any gene: 6. Germline V gives CDR1 SQVTM, CDR2 ANQGSEA.

This chain connects TRBV9 to TRBJ2-3, with D possibly being TRBD2 (5 bases). CDR3 length equals 14 residues. Trimming took off 0 bases at V and 4 bases at J, with 9 bases between the two ends. CDR1 and CDR2 from the germline V gene are SGDLS and YYNGEE. The chain's CDR3 is CASSVVASPDTQYF. The CDR3 DNA reads TGTGCCAGCAGCGTAGTGGCTAGCCCAGATACGCAGTATTTT.

This clone showed up just once. At one of its ends the junction is not consistent with the germline gene, which may arise from a read error. V usage is TRBV7-9 and J usage is TRBJ1-1; TRBD1 might be the D (6 bases). This CDR3 has 16 amino acids. Germline CDR1 reads SEHNR; CDR2 reads FQNEAQ (reference sequence). As DNA, the CDR3 is TGTTCCAGCAGCCAGGATGAGGGGGGGCCGGGGACTGAAGCTTTCTTT. As protein: CSSSQDEGGPGTEAFF.

The chain couples TRBV25-1 to TRBJ1-1; TRBD1 matches at 8 bases. V gave up 9 bases and J gave up 5 bases; unmatched junction bases: 11. The CDR3 has 14 amino acids. Germline V CDR1 and CDR2: MGHDK, SYGVNS. The CDR3 DNA sequence: TGTGCCAGAGATTGGGACAGGCTGAGAACTGAAGCTTTCTTT. It yields the protein CARDWDRLRTEAFF.

This sequence joins TRBV6-5 and TRBJ1-2; D not certain. The V gene lost 2 bases and the J gene lost 8 bases, with 6 bases spanning the gap. The CDR3 is 11 residues long. Germline CDR1 and CDR2: MNHEY and SVGAGI. CDR3 coding DNA: TGTGCCAGCAGTTACGGCAAGGGCTACACCTTC. It is translated as CASSYGKGYTF.

With regard to this clone: Germline is not matched at one junction end, which may reflect a read error. The chain links TRBV7-9 to TRBJ1-1; D remains ambiguous. The CDR3 runs 13 residues. CDR1 and CDR2 (germline): SEHNR, FQNEAQ (reference sequence). Here the CDR3 DNA reads TGTTCCAGCAGCTCAACAGAGAACACTGAAGCTTTCTTT. Translating it yields CSSSSTENTEAFF.

The J gene is TRBJ1-6, the V gene TRBV19; 7 positions match TRBD1. This CDR3 comprises 15 residues. Germline V lookup: CDR1 LNHDA, CDR2 SQIVND (reference sequence). After removal of 4 bases from V and 4 bases from J, the junction contained 4 bases not matched to a gene. CDR3 protein: CASSSGQAYNSPLHF. CDR3 DNA: TGTGCCAGTAGTAGCGGACAGGCGTATAATTCACCCCTCCACTTT.

The chain couples TRBV19 to TRBJ1-2, with no clear D. V shed 7 bases and J shed 6 bases, with 18 bases lying between them. Germline loops: CDR1 LNHDA, CDR2 SQIVND (reference sequence). The CDR3 covers 14 residues. CDR3 protein: CASTGLSVWDGYTF. CDR3 nucleotide sequence: TGTGCCAGTACCGGACTGTCGGTGTGGGATGGCTACACCTTC. Full variable domain (rest looked up from reference TRBV19 and TRBJ1-2): DGGITQSPKYLFRKEGQNVTLSCEQNLNHDAMYWYRQDPGQGLRLIYYSQIVNDFQKGDIAEGYSVSREKKESFPLTVTSAQKNPTAFYLCASTGLSVWDGYTFGSGTRLTVV.

The V call is TRBV27, the J call TRBJ2-1, with 11 bases fitting TRBD2. Per germline, CDR1 MNHEY and CDR2 SMNVEV (reference sequence). The CDR3 sequence is 16 residues long. Unmatched junction bases numbered 3, after V lost 2 bases and J lost 3 bases. The CDR3 nucleotides read TGTGCCAGCAGTTTACTCGGGACTAGCGGCTACAATGAGCAGTTCTTC. Its translation: CASSLLGTSGYNEQFF.

The chain uses TRBV2 and TRBJ1-4; D might be TRBD1 (5 bases). The CDR3 is made up of 15 amino acids. The V end was cut by 8 bases, the J end by 0 bases, with 13 bases between. Looked up from germline, CDR1 is SNHLY and CDR2 is FYNNEI. The CDR3 reads CASFHGGATNEKLFF. The CDR3 nucleotides read TGTGCCAGCTTCCATGGGGGGGCAACTAATGAAAAACTGTTTTTT.

This chain joins TRBV7-2 and TRBJ2-5; D is perhaps TRBD2 (6 bases). Germline CDR1 SGHTA, CDR2 FQGNSA. The CDR3 has 16 amino acids. V was shortened by 5 bases and J by 4 bases, with 20 bases between the two germline ends. The CDR3 is CASSVTGGVRLETQYF. DNA for the CDR3: TGTGCCAGCAGCGTAACTGGAGGGGTACGATTAGAGACCCAGTACTTC.

In this sample, this clone turned up once. This chain links TRBV7-9 with TRBJ1-4, with 9 bases lining up with TRBD1. The CDR3 extends over 17 amino acids. V shed 7 bases, J shed 6 bases, and the junction held 15 bases outside the gene matches. Germline loops: CDR1 SEHNR, CDR2 FQNEAQ (reference sequence). The CDR3 protein is CASTQTGTGLQDEKLFF. In nucleotides, the CDR3 is TGTGCCAGCACTCAGACCGGGACAGGGTTACAGGATGAAAAACTGTTTTTT.

The gene calls are TRBV19 and TRBJ2-7; the match to TRBD2 covers 7 bases. CDR1 is LNHDA, CDR2 SQIVND, per germline (reference sequence). Germline trimming cut 10 bases from V and 1 base from J; bases unmatched to any gene: 7. The CDR3 consists of 13 residues. The CDR3 DNA reads TGTGCCACCAGCGGCGGGGGATCCTACGAGCAGTACTTC. As protein: CATSGGGSYEQYF.

CDR3 in DNA: TGTGCCAGCTCCGCCTCGTACAGGGATGGCTACACCTTC. It codes for CASSASYRDGYTF. The gene calls are TRBV18 and TRBJ1-2; TRBD1 is a possible D gene (6 bases). CDR1 is KGHSH and CDR2 is LQKENI in the germline V gene. The CDR3 has 13 residues. V was clipped by 6 bases and J by 6 bases, with 14 bases between them.

The rearrangement uses TRBV27 and TRBJ2-7; 7 bases map to TRBD2. The CDR3 is 12 residues long. Germline CDR1 is MNHEY and CDR2 is SMNVEV (reference sequence). The V and J ends lost 5 bases and 6 bases, in that order; junction bases with no gene match: 4. The CDR3 sequence: CASSQRGGEQYF. The CDR3 DNA sequence: TGTGCCAGCAGTCAGCGGGGAGGCGAGCAGTACTTC.

CDR3 DNA: TGTGCCAGCTCACCAAATCGGGAGACCCAGTACTTC. This sequence encodes CASSPNRETQYF. The chain combines TRBV18 with TRBJ2-5; D gene uncertain. The germline CDR1 and CDR2 sequences are KGHSH and LQKENI. V was pared by 2 bases and J by 5 bases, with 6 bases between. This CDR3 is built from 12 residues.

This clone was observed a handful of times. This rearrangement joins TRBV30 to TRBJ2-7, with D tentatively TRBD1 (6 bases). V lost 3 bases and J 3 bases, leaving 12 bases between the germline ends. Germline loops: CDR1 GTSNPN, CDR2 SVGIG (reference sequence). The CDR3 loop spans 13 amino acids. DNA of the CDR3: TGTGCCTGGAGGAGTAGAGGGGGCTACGAGCAGTACTTC. The encoded protein is CAWRSRGGYEQYF.

The gene calls are TRBV27 and TRBJ1-3; 9 nucleotides align to TRBD1. Germline V gene lookup returns CDR1 MNHEY and CDR2 SMNVEV (reference sequence). With 6 bases clipped from V and 0 bases from J, the junction kept 9 bases outside the gene matches. There are 17 residues in the CDR3. In DNA, the CDR3 is TGTGCCAGCAGAGGGACAGGGTATGGGGGCTCTGGAAACACCATATATTTT. It encodes CASRGTGYGGSGNTIYF.

The rearrangement joins TRBV28 to TRBJ1-6, with 7 nucleotides matching TRBD1. Germline CDR1 MDHEN, CDR2 SYDVKM. The CDR3 is 15 amino acids. Unmatched junction bases numbered 7, after V lost 5 bases and J lost 6 bases. CDR3 DNA sequence: TGTGCCAGCAGTGAGTGGACAGGAGTTAATTCACCCCTCCACTTT. Protein: CASSEWTGVNSPLHF.

V and J are TRBV4-3 and TRBJ2-7, with D perhaps matching TRBD2 (6 bases). Trimming removed 3 bases from V and 3 bases from J, with 21 bases in between. The CDR3 loop spans 17 amino acids. CDR1 LGHNA and CDR2 YSLEER come from the germline V gene. The CDR3 sequence is CASSQGGGGVTSYEQYF. The CDR3 nucleotides read TGCGCCAGCAGCCAGGGGGGAGGAGGAGTGACGAGCTACGAGCAGTACTTC.

This chain links TRBV6-1 with TRBJ1-4; D gene uncertain. V gave up 6 bases and J gave up 3 bases, with 14 bases separating them. In germline, CDR1 is MNHNS, CDR2 SASEGT. The CDR3 extends over 15 amino acids. CDR3 DNA: TGTGCCAGCAGCCCCGAGGTTTTTTCTAATGAAAAACTGTTTTTT. This gives the protein CASSPEVFSNEKLFF.

The genes are TRBV9 and TRBJ2-5, with a tentative D call TRBD2 (6 bases). Looked up from germline, CDR1 is SGDLS and CDR2 is YYNGEE. This CDR3 spans 14 amino acids. Trimming took off 7 bases at V and 1 base at J, with 14 bases between the two ends. CDR3: CASSAGGIQETQYF. In DNA form, the CDR3 reads TGTGCCAGCTCAGCCGGAGGGATCCAAGAGACCCAGTACTTC.

The rearrangement joins TRBV10-3 to TRBJ2-3; 8 bases are shared with TRBD2. The CDR3 is 14 residues long. Losses at the gene ends were 7 bases for V and 0 bases for J; bases not matched to a gene: 3. CDR1 is ENHRY and CDR2 is SYGVKD in the germline V gene. The CDR3 sequence is CAIMAGGSTDTQYF. CDR3 nucleotide sequence: TGTGCCATCATGGCGGGGGGCAGCACAGATACGCAGTATTTT.

The V call is TRBV9, the J call TRBJ2-7; D might be TRBD1 (6 bases). CDR1 SGDLS and CDR2 YYNGEE come from the germline V gene. Trimming left V 0 bases short and J 2 bases short, with 12 bases between. The CDR3 covers 15 residues. The CDR3 DNA sequence: TGTGCCAGCAGCGTAGGCGCGCCAGGGGCCTACGAGCAGTACTTC. It translates to CASSVGAPGAYEQYF.